The T cell receptor beta chain under discussion was sequenced for a study of blood T cells in healthy people across ages. The sample providers were healthy Caucasian people from Russia, aged roughly 6 to 95. Through a sample-barcoded 5' primer and a J-beta primer mix, a second PCR was run for roughly 7 to 12 cycles. TCRdb reanalysed the 5' RACE reads using MiXCR and keeps one entry per CDR3 protein. The table lists 550,000 to 650,000 distinct CDR3 sequences, about 25% of them singletons, with 3.6% in the top ten. Trimming cost V 2 bases and J 5 bases, with 9 bases left between them. Germline V gives CDR1 MNHEY, CDR2 SMNVEV (reference sequence). The CDR3 is 13 residues long. These data were also filed under a second study, of T cells of mothers and their children. As that report states: Addition of sample barcodes and 2-4 random nucleotides occurred through the M1S primer of the second PCR.

Sequencing was done on a sample of blood. This TCR came from a boy aged 2 to 10 in good health. J is TRBJ2-5 and V is TRBV27; D unresolved. The CDR3: CASSLNEGETQYF. The CDR3 DNA is TGTGCCAGCAGTTTAAACGAAGGGGAGACCCAGTACTTC.